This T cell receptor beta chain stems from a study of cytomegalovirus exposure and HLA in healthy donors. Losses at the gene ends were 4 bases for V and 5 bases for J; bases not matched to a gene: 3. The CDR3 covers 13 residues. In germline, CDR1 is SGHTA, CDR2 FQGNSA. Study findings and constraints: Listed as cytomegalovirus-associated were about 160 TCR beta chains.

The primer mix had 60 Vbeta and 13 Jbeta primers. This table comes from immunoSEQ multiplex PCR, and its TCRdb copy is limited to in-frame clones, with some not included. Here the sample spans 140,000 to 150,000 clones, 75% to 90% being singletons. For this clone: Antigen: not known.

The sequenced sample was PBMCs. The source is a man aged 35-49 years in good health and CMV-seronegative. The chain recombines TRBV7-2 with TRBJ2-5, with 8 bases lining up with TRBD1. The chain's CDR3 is CASSSDRVETQYF. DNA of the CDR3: TGTGCCAGCAGCTCGGACAGGGTGGAGACCCAGTACTTC. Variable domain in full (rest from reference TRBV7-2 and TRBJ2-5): GAGVSQSPSNKVTEKGKDVELRCDPISGHTALYWYRQSLGQGLEFLIYFQGNSAPDKSGLPSDRFSAERTGGSVSTLTIQRTQQEDSAVYLCASSSDRVETQYFGPGTRLLVL.